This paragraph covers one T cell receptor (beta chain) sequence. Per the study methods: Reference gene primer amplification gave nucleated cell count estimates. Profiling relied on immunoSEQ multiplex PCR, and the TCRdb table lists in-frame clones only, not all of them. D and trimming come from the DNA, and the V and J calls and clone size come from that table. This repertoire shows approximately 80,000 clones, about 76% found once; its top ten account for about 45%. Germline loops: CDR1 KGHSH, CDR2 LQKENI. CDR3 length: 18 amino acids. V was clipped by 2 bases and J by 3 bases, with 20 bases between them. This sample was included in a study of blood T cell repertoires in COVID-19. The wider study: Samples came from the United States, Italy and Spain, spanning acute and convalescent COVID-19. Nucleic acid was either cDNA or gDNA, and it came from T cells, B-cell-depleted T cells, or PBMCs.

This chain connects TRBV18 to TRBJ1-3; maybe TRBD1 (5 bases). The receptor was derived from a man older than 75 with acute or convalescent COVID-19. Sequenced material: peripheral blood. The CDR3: CASSPADRFRYYGNTIYF. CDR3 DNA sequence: TGTGCCAGCTCACCAGCAGACAGATTCCGATATTATGGAAACACCATATATTTT.